This T cell receptor beta chain came from a study of T cells expressing NK-cell markers. As for the study in general: Seven HCMV-seropositive donors and one seronegative donor made up the eight sequenced donors. Regarding the study as a whole: Similarly, these clonotypes led the CD3+CD56-NKG2C+ fraction as well in a few donors. Whether expanded NKG2C+ T cell clones were HCMV-specific remained unclear.

UMIs accompanied the 5'RACE template switching by which TCR beta cDNA was made. TCRdb re-called the 5' RACE reads; one entry per CDR3 protein, DNA not given. Its clone listing holds about 160,000 distinct CDR3 sequences. In regard to this clonotype: Antigen unknown.

The germline gives CDR1 MNHEY, CDR2 SMNVEV (reference sequence). This CDR3 spans 16 amino acids. The V and J genes are TRBV27 and TRBJ1-5; TCRdb proposes TRBD1, but this gene call is untestable without DNA. Sequenced input: blood T cells: a sorted CD56 or NKG2C T cell subset, CD4+ or CD8+ T cells, or bulk PBMC T cells (not recorded which). This clonotype was obtained from a man between 18 and 69 years old in good health. The chain's CDR3 is CASSLTPGQGNQPQHF.